The 27 T cell receptor beta chains reported below all come from one sample, sequenced in a study of T-cell memory formation after mild COVID-19. MiXCR, applied by TCRdb to the 5' RACE reads, yields one record per CDR3 protein. The data contain about 84,000 distinct CDR3 sequences, 14% of them singletons. The material sequenced was PBMCs or a T cell subset sorted from them (not recorded which). Receptor source: an adult woman who had mild COVID-19 (a few samples of this study predate the infection). Cell type and time point are not known.

The rearrangement uses TRBV29-1 and TRBJ2-5, with no clear D. V was clipped by 1 base and J by 1 base, with 7 bases between them. The CDR3 is 13 residues long. Germline CDR1 SQVTM, CDR2 ANQGSEA. CDR3 DNA: TGCAGCGTTGAAGTAGGCATCCAAGAGACCCAGTACTTC. Translation: CSVEVGIQETQYF.

In this sample, this clonotype turned up many times. This chain connects TRBV12-3 or TRBV12-4 to TRBJ2-2; D remains ambiguous. V lost 5 bases to trimming and J lost 0 bases, with 10 bases between them. CDR3 length: 15 residues. CDR3 DNA sequence: TGTGCCAGCAGTCTTTTCTTTACGAACACCGGGGAGCTGTTTTTT. Translated: CASSLFFTNTGELFF.

This clonotype was picked up a small number of times. The chain joins TRBV25-1 to TRBJ1-2, with D possibly matching TRBD1 (5 bases). V lost 8 bases and J 9 bases, leaving 16 bases between the germline ends. Germline V gene sequence: CDR1 MGHDK, CDR2 SYGVNS. CDR3 length: 12 amino acids. CDR3 protein: CASRGTVLSYTF. The CDR3 DNA sequence: TGTGCCAGCCGAGGGACGGTTTTGAGCTACACCTTC.

This clonotype was seen only a few times. The genes are TRBV6-6 and TRBJ1-2; the match to TRBD1 covers 7 bases. With 3 bases clipped from V and 4 bases from J, the junction kept 8 bases outside the gene matches. This CDR3 has 15 residues. Germline V gene lookup returns CDR1 MNHNY and CDR2 SVGAGI (reference sequence). The CDR3 DNA is TGTGCCAGCAGTTATGGCCGGGACAGAAGCTATGGCTACACCTTC. It codes for CASSYGRDRSYGYTF.

This CDR3 is CASSGGDPDTQYF. CDR3 sequence (DNA): TGTGCCAGCAGCGGGGGGGACCCAGATACGCAGTATTTT. The V and J genes are TRBV6-4 and TRBJ2-3; 8 bases align to TRBD2. Unmatched junction bases numbered 3, after V lost 6 bases and J lost 4 bases. The CDR3 runs to 13 residues. Germline V CDR1 and CDR2: MRHNA, SNTAGT.

V and J are TRBV5-6 and TRBJ2-7; perhaps TRBD1 as D (5 bases). The V and J ends lost 3 bases and 5 bases respectively, with 15 bases between them. The CDR3 loop spans 14 amino acids. Germline loops: CDR1 SGHDT, CDR2 YYEEEE. CDR3 amino acids: CASSWPRGLDEQYF. The CDR3, as DNA: TGTGCCAGCAGCTGGCCTAGGGGTCTCGACGAGCAGTACTTC.

This chain joins TRBV24-1 and TRBJ2-3, with 8 positions matching TRBD1. CDR1 KGHDR and CDR2 SFDVKD come from the germline V gene. J lost 3 bases, V lost 3 bases, and 4 bases had no gene match. There are 15 residues in the CDR3. The CDR3 bases are TGTGCCACCAGTGATGAAGGACAGGGAACAGATACGCAGTATTTT. This translates into CATSDEGQGTDTQYF.

V usage is TRBV4-2 and J usage is TRBJ2-3, with D possibly matching TRBD2 (5 bases). The length of the CDR3 is 16 residues. Germline V CDR1 and CDR2: LGHNA, YNFKEQ. Between the trimmed V and J ends, which lost 0 bases and 6 bases, there was a span of 16 bases. The CDR3 region has the DNA TGTGCCAGCAGCCAAGAGAGAAAGACTACCAGGGATACGCAGTATTTT. Translated, it gives CASSQERKTTRDTQYF.

This clonotype was counted a few times. The V and J genes are TRBV29-1 and TRBJ2-3; 9 positions match TRBD2. Trimming took 6 bases from V and 5 from J; bases not matched to a gene: 15. Germline V gene lookup returns CDR1 SQVTM and CDR2 ANQGSEA. The CDR3 contains 16 residues. The CDR3, as DNA: TGCAGCGTCCCAACTAGCGCGGGAGGGTCTGGAGATACGCAGTATTTT. This sequence encodes CSVPTSAGGSGDTQYF.

The chain recombines TRBV25-1 with TRBJ1-6; 7 bases map to TRBD1. CDR3 length: 17 residues. Losses at the gene ends were 3 bases for V and 6 bases for J; bases not matched to a gene: 11. The germline V gene encodes CDR1 MGHDK and CDR2 SYGVNS. The CDR3 spells CASSDYGTEELNSPLHF. CDR3 sequence (DNA): TGTGCCAGCAGTGATTACGGGACAGAAGAACTTAATTCACCCCTCCACTTT.

This clonotype was detected a few times. The rearrangement links TRBV15 to TRBJ2-7; 9 nucleotides agree with TRBD1. CDR1 and CDR2 from the germline V gene are LNHNV and YYDKDF (reference sequence). This CDR3 is built from 16 residues. V shed 3 bases and J 5 bases; nucleotides not matched to a gene: 11. CDR3: CATSRGIGTGSDEQYF. CDR3 nucleotides: TGTGCCACCAGCAGGGGAATTGGGACAGGGAGCGACGAGCAGTACTTC.

This clonotype was counted between two and nine times. The V and J genes are TRBV12-3 or TRBV12-4 and TRBJ2-1, with 14 bases fitting TRBD2. CDR3 length: 17 amino acids. J was trimmed by 3 bases and V by 6 bases; bases with no gene match: 7. DNA of the CDR3: TGTGCCAGCAGCCCGGGACTAGCGGGAGATTTCTACAATGAGCAGTTCTTC. Translation gives CASSPGLAGDFYNEQFF.

The V call is TRBV29-1, the J call TRBJ1-2; no clear D. The germline V and J ends were trimmed by 4 bases and 6 bases, with 9 bases remaining between them. Germline V gene data show CDR1 as SQVTM and CDR2 as ANQGSEA. The CDR3 has 11 amino acids. The CDR3 region is CSVGRPDGYTF. The CDR3 nucleotides read TGCAGCGTTGGTAGACCTGATGGCTACACCTTC.

The rearrangement links TRBV5-1 to TRBJ2-1; D is uncertain. CDR3 length equals 16 residues. The V and J ends lost 0 bases and 0 bases respectively, with 10 bases between them. Germline CDR1 is SGHRS and CDR2 is YFSETQ. CDR3 nucleotide sequence: TGCGCCAGCAGCTTGGCCGGTCAGAGCTCCTACAATGAGCAGTTCTTC. It encodes CASSLAGQSSYNEQFF.

The chain combines TRBV12-3 or TRBV12-4 with TRBJ2-5, with D uncertain. This CDR3 comprises 13 residues. V lost 7 bases and J 5 bases, leaving 14 bases between the germline ends. CDR3 DNA: TGTGCCAGCATGCCCAAGTCTTGGGAGACCCAGTACTTC. Translation: CASMPKSWETQYF.

The chain is built from TRBV7-9 and TRBJ1-1; unclear D gene. Germline assignment: CDR1 SEHNR and CDR2 FQNEAQ (reference sequence). V lost 5 bases and J lost 6, with 10 bases in between. The CDR3 consists of 12 residues. The CDR3 DNA reads TGTGCCAGCAGCGACCGACCGCCTGAAGCTTTCTTT. It yields the protein CASSDRPPEAFF.

This chain joins TRBV21-1 and TRBJ2-7; whether TRBD2, the table's D call, matches the DNA was not checked. TRBV21-1 is a documented pseudogene. There are 15 residues in the CDR3. CDR3 sequence (DNA): TGTGCCAGCAGCATCAGGGCCTCGCGGGCCTACGAGCAGTACTTC. Its protein is CASSIRASRAYEQYF.

In this sample, this clonotype turned up a few times. CDR3 DNA: TGCGCCAGCAGCTTGAGTAACAATGAGCAGTTCTTC. Amino acid sequence: CASSLSNNEQFF. The chain has TRBV5-1 and TRBJ2-1; no firm D call. V lost 1 base to trimming and J lost 5 bases, with 4 bases between them. This CDR3 is 12 amino acids long. Germline values: CDR1 SGHRS, CDR2 YFSETQ. The full variable domain, in which reference TRBV5-1 and TRBJ2-1 provide the parts outside the CDR3, is KAGVTQTPRYLIKTRGQQVTLSCSPISGHRSVSWYQQTPGQGLQFLFEYFSETQRNKGNFPGRFSGRQFSNSRSEMNVSTLELGDSALYLCASSLSNNEQFFGPGTRLTVL.

Worth noting for this clonotype: Relative to the germline gene, one junction end is altered; a read error may explain this. V gene TRBV7-9 combines with J gene TRBJ2-3; D remains ambiguous. The CDR3 sequence is 12 residues long. Germline V gene data show CDR1 as SEHNR and CDR2 as FQNEAQ (reference sequence). The CDR3, as DNA: TGTGCCAGCAGACCGAGCACGGATACGCAGTATTTT. Encoded protein: CASRPSTDTQYF.

The rearrangement links TRBV29-1 to TRBJ1-1; 7 nucleotides match TRBD1. J was trimmed by 6 bases and V by 3 bases; bases with no gene match: 10. Per germline, CDR1 SQVTM and CDR2 ANQGSEA. CDR3 length: 14 amino acids. CDR3 nucleotides: TGCAGCGTTGACCCCCGACAGGGAGGCCCTGAAGCTTTCTTT. Amino acids: CSVDPRQGGPEAFF.

The V gene is TRBV19, the J gene TRBJ2-3; TRBD2 aligns across 12 bases. The germline V gene has CDR1 LNHDA and CDR2 SQIVND (reference sequence). This CDR3 is built from 19 residues. V lost 4 bases, J lost 5 bases, and 16 bases stayed unmatched. The DNA of the CDR3 is TGTGCCAGTAGTACGGACCCCGAACTAGCGGGGGGCCAGGAAGATACGCAGTATTTT. Translated: CASSTDPELAGGQEDTQYF.

This clonotype was observed a few times. V and J are TRBV10-2 and TRBJ2-1, with TRBD2 as a possible D gene (5 bases). Deletions cut 4 bases from V and 6 bases from J, with 16 bases between. Germline V gene lookup returns CDR1 WSHSY and CDR2 SAAADI. The CDR3 has 15 amino acids. CDR3 loop: CASSGAGLSLNEQFF. The CDR3 bases are TGCGCCAGCAGTGGGGCGGGCCTTTCCCTCAATGAGCAGTTCTTC.

The rearrangement links TRBV4-1 to TRBJ2-7, with TRBD1 matching over 9 bases. The V gene's germline CDR1 is MGHRA and CDR2 YSYEKL. This CDR3 has 15 residues. Losses at the gene ends were 3 bases for V and 2 bases for J; bases not matched to a gene: 5. CDR3 sequence: CASSQGTGSPYEQYF. The CDR3 nucleotides are TGCGCCAGCAGCCAGGGGACAGGGTCCCCCTACGAGCAGTACTTC.

The chain links TRBV24-1 to TRBJ2-7, with D hard to call. Looked up from germline, CDR1 is KGHDR and CDR2 is SFDVKD. The germline V and J ends were trimmed by 1 base and 4 bases, with 1 base remaining between them. The CDR3 runs to 11 residues. The CDR3 sequence: CATSDLYEQYF. The DNA for the CDR3 is TGTGCCACCAGTGATTTATACGAGCAGTACTTC.

This chain connects TRBV5-6 to TRBJ2-1, with D tentatively TRBD2 (7 bases). Germline CDR1 SGHDT, CDR2 YYEEEE. The CDR3 totals 16 residues. Trimming left V 1 base short and J 4 bases short, with 15 bases between. In DNA form, the CDR3 reads TGTGCCAGCAGCTTGAGGGACGGGGGGCTATACAATGAGCAGTTCTTC. Translating it yields CASSLRDGGLYNEQFF.

This clonotype was counted between two and nine times. V usage is TRBV5-6 and J usage is TRBJ2-5; D possibly corresponds to TRBD1 (5 bases). V lost 0 bases and J 2 bases, leaving 8 bases between the germline ends. The CDR3 covers 14 residues. In germline, CDR1 is SGHDT, CDR2 YYEEEE. The CDR3 reads CASSLGAGQETQYF. The CDR3 DNA sequence: TGTGCCAGCAGCTTGGGGGCAGGGCAAGAGACCCAGTACTTC.

The chain links TRBV19 to TRBJ2-1; 9 nucleotides align to TRBD1. V trimming: 7 bases; J trimming: 5 bases; junction bases outside the gene matches: 6. This CDR3 region has 14 residues. Germline V gene sequence: CDR1 LNHDA, CDR2 SQIVND (reference sequence). As DNA, the CDR3 is TGTGCCAGTAACCCGGGACAGGGCGACAATGAGCAGTTCTTC. Residues: CASNPGQGDNEQFF.